This entry describes one T cell receptor (beta chain). Its antigen is unknown. No much larger clone is present one base from it, and per-base qualities are unavailable. V lost 5 bases and J lost 5 bases; the stretch between them is 6 bases long. Including the terminal cysteine and phenylalanine, the CDR3 comprises 11 residues. The sequence is cut down to CDR3 DNA, 33 bases in frame from base 1. CDR1 and CDR2 were assigned from the germline V gene as SQVTM and ANQGSEA. The record originates from a study of T-cell reconstitution after alpha-beta-depleted transplantation in children (dated by TCRdb to between 2015 and 2016). For the study in its entirety: T-cell immune reconstitution after TCRalphabeta/CD19-depleted allogeneic hematopoietic cell transplantation in children was quantitatively tracked in the study by means of TCR repertoire profiling. Results the study describes overall, beyond this receptor: In some patients, high TCRbeta diversity at day 60 was attributed to recipient T cells and intrathymic progenitors that had survived conditioning. About two months after transplant, the apparently early recovery of alphabetaT-cell counts reportedly depended on just several hundred clones that had expanded rapidly and came from non-depleted graft cells. Over subsequent months, a decline in hyperexpanded clone frequencies was noted, and after one year, T-cell counts and TCRbeta diversity were mostly ascribed to newly produced T cells.

The protocol used for the library was PCR. Sequenced using an Illumina HiSeq 2500. To normalize quantification of the TCRbeta repertoire, the TCR libraries were built with molecular barcoding that relied on unique molecular identifiers. TCRdb reprocessing: public reads trimmed at Q25 with fastp, clones called with MiXCR, in-frame beta chains kept. Under each unique CDR3 protein, matching rows form one entry showing the most common genes and DNA. Here the sample has a few hundred thousand distinct CDR3 sequences; roughly 26% occur a single time. About 2.8% of the sample goes to the ten largest clones. The treatment or condition label, as the study defines it: allogeneic hematopoietic cell transplantation with graft depleted of TCRalphabeta T cells and CD19 B cells. Transplant recipients were children who received TCRalphabeta/CD19-depleted allogeneic hematopoietic cell grafts.

The rearranged chain carries TRBV29-1 and TRBJ2-2, with the D gene uncertain. The clonotype was recovered from a girl aged 2 to 10 with Fanconi anemia, due to receive a stem cell transplant. Sequencing used PBMCs, obtained before TCRalphabeta/CD19-depleted stem cell transplant. Here the CDR3 is given as CSVPCTGELFF. The sequenced DNA is TGCAGCGTTCCCTGTACCGGGGAGCTGTTTTTT.